This entry describes one T cell receptor beta chain. The CDR3 spans 18 residues. Germline loops: CDR1 SGHVS, CDR2 FNYEAQ. The V segment lost 5 bases and the J segment 7 bases; nucleotides outside the gene matches: 14. CD45RO-negative CD8 cells positively selected for CCR7 made up the naive population, which excluded terminally differentiated effector memory CD45RA+ cells. The source of the sample is a study of shared clonotypes between healthy human individuals. Using immunoSEQ multiplex PCR, the repertoire was profiled, and TCRdb retains in-frame clones only, with some absent. The sample lists 750,000 to 1,000,000 clones, nearly 95% occurring once.

V is TRBV7-6 and J is TRBJ2-3; TRBD2 agrees at 14 bases. Sequencing was carried out using naive CD8+ T cells sorted from blood. The TCR sequence derives from a man aged 25 to 40 in good health. CDR3 sequence (DNA): TGTGCCAGCAGCAGAGCCGGGACTAGCGGGAGCCTCGAAAATACGCAGTATTTT. The encoded protein is CASSRAGTSGSLENTQYF.